These 21 T cell receptor beta chains came from one sample sequenced in a study of blood T cells in healthy people across ages. The use of a sample-barcoded 5' primer and a J-beta primer mix characterized a second PCR of 7 to 11 cycles. A single record per CDR3 protein comes from TCRdb applying MiXCR to the 5' RACE reads. The sample lists about 580,000 distinct CDR3 sequences; around 48% were seen once. The specimen sequenced was blood. Receptors were obtained from a man older than 75 in good health.

In its sample, this clonotype was seen a few times. V and J are TRBV25-1 and TRBJ2-7; D is unresolved. CDR1 is MGHDK and CDR2 is SYGVNS in the germline V gene. The germline V and J ends were trimmed by 3 bases and 9 bases, with 21 bases remaining between them. The CDR3 spans 15 residues. CDR3 protein: CASSDAAEYLYRQYF. CDR3 sequence (DNA): TGTGCCAGCAGTGACGCCGCCGAGTATCTCTACAGGCAGTACTTC.

The rearrangement links TRBV28 to TRBJ2-1, with D tentatively TRBD1 (6 bases). The CDR3 has 17 amino acids. Trimming left V 3 bases short and J 5 bases short, with 20 bases between. The germline V gene has CDR1 MDHEN and CDR2 SYDVKM. The CDR3 DNA follows: TGTGCCAGCAGTTTGGGGTCCGTATGGGACACCGACAATGAGCAGTTCTTC. As protein: CASSLGSVWDTDNEQFF.

The CDR3 loop is CSAGPQSHTDTQYF. In DNA, the CDR3 is TGCAGTGCTGGGCCCCAGAGCCACACAGATACGCAGTATTTT. The chain is built from TRBV20-1 and TRBJ2-3; D remains unclear. Germline values: CDR1 DFQATT, CDR2 SNEGSKA (reference sequence). V lost 5 bases, J lost 2 bases, and 14 bases lay in between. This CDR3 has 14 residues.

This clonotype came up a few times. The V call is TRBV12-3 or TRBV12-4, the J call TRBJ2-1; TRBD1 is a possible D gene (5 bases). The CDR3 length is 13 residues. Trimming removed 5 bases at V and 10 bases at J, with 15 bases between. CDR3 residues: CASSRRGDGEQFF. In nucleotides, the CDR3 is TGTGCCAGCAGTAGAAGGGGCGACGGCGAGCAGTTCTTC.

The J gene is TRBJ1-2, the V gene TRBV25-1; D unresolved. Looked up from germline, CDR1 is MGHDK and CDR2 is SYGVNS. This CDR3 is built from 16 residues. V was shortened by 4 bases and J by 4 bases, with 19 bases between the two germline ends. In DNA, the CDR3 is TGTGCCAGCAGTGCAACGGGCAGAAATGGCAGCTATGGCTACACCTTC. This translates into CASSATGRNGSYGYTF.

This chain links TRBV7-2 with TRBJ2-7; a possible D gene is TRBD2 (7 bases). CDR1 and CDR2 from the germline V gene are SGHTA and FQGNSA. This CDR3 region has 15 residues. Trimming pared 5 bases from V and 4 bases from J, leaving 18 bases between. CDR3 sequence reads: CASSRGGGAYYEQYF. In DNA form, the CDR3 reads TGTGCCAGCAGCCGCGGAGGGGGGGCTTATTACGAGCAGTACTTC. The full variable domain, rest sourced from reference TRBV7-2 and TRBJ2-7, is GAGVSQSPSNKVTEKGKDVELRCDPISGHTALYWYRQSLGQGLEFLIYFQGNSAPDKSGLPSDRFSAERTGGSVSTLTIQRTQQEDSAVYLCASSRGGGAYYEQYFGPGTRLTVT.

This clonotype has a handful of counts. The J gene is TRBJ2-7, the V gene TRBV28; possible D gene TRBD2, 5 bases. V lost 5 bases, J lost 0 bases, and 14 bases lay in between. Germline V gives CDR1 MDHEN, CDR2 SYDVKM. The CDR3 is made up of 15 amino acids. In DNA, the CDR3 is TGTGCCAGCAGTGGGCCGAGCGGAAGCTCCTACGAGCAGTACTTC. Its translation: CASSGPSGSSYEQYF.

The chain recombines TRBV21-1 with TRBJ2-4. The assigned J gene may be wrong: the sequence end matches TRBJ2-5 better. TRBV21-1 is tagged as a pseudogene. CDR3 length: 11 amino acids. The CDR3 reads CASRWKETQYF. The CDR3 DNA follows: TGTGCCAGCCGGTGGAAAGAGACCCAGTACTTC.

This sequence joins TRBV7-2 and TRBJ2-3, with 10 positions matching TRBD2. This CDR3 spans 14 amino acids. With V trimmed by 5 bases and J by 5 bases, 4 bases remained unmatched. The germline V gene encodes CDR1 SGHTA and CDR2 FQGNSA. The DNA for the CDR3 is TGTGCCAGCAGCAGTCCTAGCGGGGGAGATACGCAGTATTTT. This codes for CASSSPSGGDTQYF.

The chain links TRBV7-3 to TRBJ2-3; maybe TRBD2 (6 bases). The V end lost 5 bases, the J end lost 1 base, and 22 bases lay between the germline ends. The CDR3 sequence is 18 residues long. CDR1 is SGHTA, CDR2 FQGTGA, per germline. The CDR3 region is CASSPQPRGIGGTDTQYF. The CDR3 DNA is TGTGCCAGCAGCCCCCAGCCCCGGGGGATTGGGGGCACAGATACGCAGTATTTT.

The chain joins TRBV6-8 to TRBJ1-2; D ambiguous. The CDR3 runs to 10 residues. Trimming removed 6 bases at V and 5 bases at J, with 4 bases between. Germline V gives CDR1 MNHGY, CDR2 SAAAGT. Written as DNA, the CDR3 is TGTGCCAGCAGCTGTTATGGCTACACCTTC. As protein: CASSCYGYTF.

This clonotype was recorded a few times. The gene calls are TRBV5-1 and TRBJ1-4; D is ambiguous. Germline CDR1 SGHRS, CDR2 YFSETQ. The V end lost 4 bases, the J end lost 8 bases, and 12 bases lay between the germline ends. The CDR3 totals 13 residues. CDR3 bases: TGCGCCAGCAGCCCTGAGGTGGGCGAAAAACTGTTTTTT. Protein sequence: CASSPEVGEKLFF.

This rearrangement joins TRBV7-2 to TRBJ2-5; D possibly corresponds to TRBD1 (6 bases). The last part of the DNA fits TRBJ2-7 better; the J call may be wrong. Germline CDR1 and CDR2: SGHTA and FQGNSA. CDR3 length: 12 amino acids. The CDR3 coding sequence is TGTGCCAGCAGCACCCCGACAGGCGAGCAGTACTTC. Translated, it gives CASSTPTGEQYF.

As concerns this clonotype: A clone one base away is much larger, so this may be a read error. The J gene is TRBJ1-6, the V gene TRBV6-5; D is uncertain. This CDR3 region has 15 residues. CDR1 and CDR2 (germline): MNHEY, SVGAGI. V dropped 6 bases and J dropped 5 bases, with 14 bases sitting between them. The CDR3 sequence is CASSDSVRHNSPLHF. CDR3 DNA sequence: TGTGCCAGCAGCGATTCGGTCAGGCATAATTCACCCCTCCACTTT.

V usage is TRBV20-1 and J usage is TRBJ2-1; D unclear. The germline gives CDR1 DFQATT, CDR2 SNEGSKA (reference sequence). The CDR3 sequence is 13 residues long. Trimming left V 7 bases short and J 0 bases short, with 10 bases between. CDR3 nucleotides: TGCAGTGGAAACAGTCCCTCCTACAATGAGCAGTTCTTC. Its protein is CSGNSPSYNEQFF.

The chain employs TRBV7-6 and TRBJ2-7, with D unclear. The V end was cut by 2 bases, the J end by 1 base, with 12 bases between. CDR1 and CDR2 from the germline V gene are SGHVS and FNYEAQ. The CDR3 is made up of 15 amino acids. Here the CDR3 reads CASSLYGESSYEQYF. The DNA for the CDR3 is TGTGCCAGCAGCTTATACGGTGAATCGTCCTACGAGCAGTACTTC.

A note on this clonotype: The germline gene is not matched at one end of the junction; a read error may be the cause. CDR3 in DNA: TGTGCCAGCAGCCCGCCGGGACTAGAAGAGGCCCAGTACTTC. It specifies CASSPPGLEEAQYF. The chain recombines TRBV7-2 with TRBJ2-5, with TRBD2 matching over 8 bases. Germline V CDR1 and CDR2: SGHTA, FQGNSA. This CDR3 has 14 residues.

In this sample, this clonotype turned up a few times. The chain employs TRBV20-1 and TRBJ2-3; TRBD2 agrees at 7 bases. V shed 5 bases, J shed 0 bases, and the junction held 11 bases outside the gene matches. Germline V CDR1 and CDR2: DFQATT, SNEGSKA (reference sequence). This CDR3 spans 16 amino acids. CDR3 nucleotide sequence: TGCAGTGCTCCTAATCGACTAGCCCTTAGCACAGATACGCAGTATTTT. Its protein is CSAPNRLALSTDTQYF.

V gene TRBV5-1 combines with J gene TRBJ2-4; unclear D gene. Trimming shortened V by 0 bases and J by 7 bases, and 2 bases separated the two germline ends. Germline CDR1 reads SGHRS; CDR2 reads YFSETQ. This CDR3 is built from 11 residues. The CDR3: CASSLDNIQYF. The CDR3 DNA reads as TGCGCCAGCAGCTTGGACAACATTCAGTACTTC.

The chain combines TRBV25-1 with TRBJ2-7; maybe TRBD2 (5 bases). The assigned J gene may be wrong: the sequence end matches TRBJ2-5 better. The CDR3 consists of 15 residues. The germline CDR1 and CDR2 sequences are MGHDK and SYGVNS. The CDR3 region has the DNA TGTGCCAGCAGTCCCCCCGGGGTAGTCAAAGAGACCCAGTACTTC. It specifies CASSPPGVVKETQYF.

The chain uses TRBV29-1 and TRBJ1-1; perhaps TRBD1 as D (5 bases). In germline, CDR1 is SQVTM, CDR2 ANQGSEA. The V and J ends lost 3 bases and 7 bases respectively, with 12 bases between them. This CDR3 is 12 amino acids long. This CDR3 reads CSVDEGSNEAFF. The CDR3 DNA sequence: TGCAGCGTTGATGAGGGGTCTAATGAAGCTTTCTTT. The complete variable domain, with remaining parts taken from reference TRBV29-1 and TRBJ1-1, reads SAVISQKPSRDICQRGTSLTIQCQVDSQVTMMFWYRQQPGQSLTLIATANQGSEATYESGFVIDKFPISRPNLTFSTLTVSNMSPEDSSIYLCSVDEGSNEAFFGQGTRLTVV.